The present T cell receptor beta chain was sequenced within a study of identical twins. Study-wide results and limits: Partial confounding of zero-insertion analyses by invariant MAIT and iNKT cells was possible.

This clonotype was recorded at least ten times. The antigen is undetermined. One entry per CDR3 protein results from TCRdb running MiXCR on the 5' RACE reads. Among around 1.7 million distinct CDR3 sequences listed, around a third were seen once. The sample comprised cord blood. The sequence was collected from a newborn girl in good health.

The CDR3 DNA reads TGCAGCGTCCGGATGACAGGGAGGGGCACCTACGAGCAGTACTTC. It translates to CSVRMTGRGTYEQYF. V and J are TRBV29-1 and TRBJ2-7, with D perhaps being TRBD1 or TRBD2 (7 bases each). V dropped 6 bases and J dropped 2 bases, with 20 bases sitting between them. The CDR3 length is 15 residues. Germline CDR1 SQVTM, CDR2 ANQGSEA.